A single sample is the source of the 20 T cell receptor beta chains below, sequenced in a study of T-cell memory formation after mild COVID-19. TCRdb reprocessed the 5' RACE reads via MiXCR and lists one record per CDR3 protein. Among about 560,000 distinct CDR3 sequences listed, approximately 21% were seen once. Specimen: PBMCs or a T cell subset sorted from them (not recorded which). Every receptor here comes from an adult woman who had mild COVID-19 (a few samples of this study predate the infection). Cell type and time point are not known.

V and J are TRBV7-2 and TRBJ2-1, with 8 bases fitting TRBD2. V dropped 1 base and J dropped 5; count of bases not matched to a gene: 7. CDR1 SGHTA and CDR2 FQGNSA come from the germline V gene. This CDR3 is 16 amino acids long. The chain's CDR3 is CASSLGGGRLDNEQFF. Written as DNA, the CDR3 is TGTGCCAGCAGCTTAGGGGGCGGGAGGCTCGACAATGAGCAGTTCTTC. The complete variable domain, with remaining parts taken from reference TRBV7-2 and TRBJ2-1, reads GAGVSQSPSNKVTEKGKDVELRCDPISGHTALYWYRQSLGQGLEFLIYFQGNSAPDKSGLPSDRFSAERTGGSVSTLTIQRTQQEDSAVYLCASSLGGGRLDNEQFFGPGTRLTVL.

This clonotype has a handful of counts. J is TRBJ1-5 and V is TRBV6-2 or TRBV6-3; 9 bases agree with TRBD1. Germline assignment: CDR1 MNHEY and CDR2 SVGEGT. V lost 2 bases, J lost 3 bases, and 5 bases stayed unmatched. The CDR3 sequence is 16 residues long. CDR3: CASSYNRGPYNQPQHF. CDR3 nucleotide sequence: TGTGCCAGCAGTTACAACAGGGGGCCTTACAATCAGCCCCAGCATTTT.

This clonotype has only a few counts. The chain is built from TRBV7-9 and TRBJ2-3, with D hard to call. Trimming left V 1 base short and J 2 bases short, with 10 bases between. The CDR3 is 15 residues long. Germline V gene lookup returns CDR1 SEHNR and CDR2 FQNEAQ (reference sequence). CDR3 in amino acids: CASSLGSSVTDTQYF. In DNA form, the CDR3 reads TGTGCCAGCAGCTTAGGTAGCTCGGTCACAGATACGCAGTATTTT.

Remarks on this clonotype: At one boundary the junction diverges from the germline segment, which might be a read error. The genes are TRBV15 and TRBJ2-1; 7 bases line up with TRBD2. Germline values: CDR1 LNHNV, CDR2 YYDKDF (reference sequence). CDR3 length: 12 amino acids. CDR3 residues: CATSRVPRELVF. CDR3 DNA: TGTGCCACCAGCAGAGTTCCGCGGGAGCTGGTCTTC.

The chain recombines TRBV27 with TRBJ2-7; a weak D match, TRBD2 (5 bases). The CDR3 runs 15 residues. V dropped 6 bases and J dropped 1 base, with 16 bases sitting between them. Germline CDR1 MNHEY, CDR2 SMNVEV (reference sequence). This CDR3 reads CASSPTGFDSYEQYF. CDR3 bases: TGTGCCAGCAGCCCCACGGGGTTCGATTCCTACGAGCAGTACTTC.

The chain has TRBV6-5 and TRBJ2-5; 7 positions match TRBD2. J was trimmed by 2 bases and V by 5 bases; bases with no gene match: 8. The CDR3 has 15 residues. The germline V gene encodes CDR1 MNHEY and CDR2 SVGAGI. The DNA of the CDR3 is TGTGCCAGCAGTGGAGGGACGGGGGGTCAAGAGACCCAGTACTTC. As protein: CASSGGTGGQETQYF.

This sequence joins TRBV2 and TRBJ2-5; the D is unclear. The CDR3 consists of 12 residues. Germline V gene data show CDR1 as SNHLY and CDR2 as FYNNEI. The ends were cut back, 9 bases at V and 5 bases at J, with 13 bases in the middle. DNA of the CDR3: TGTGCCAGTAAAAACACTGGGGAGACCCAGTACTTC. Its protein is CASKNTGETQYF.

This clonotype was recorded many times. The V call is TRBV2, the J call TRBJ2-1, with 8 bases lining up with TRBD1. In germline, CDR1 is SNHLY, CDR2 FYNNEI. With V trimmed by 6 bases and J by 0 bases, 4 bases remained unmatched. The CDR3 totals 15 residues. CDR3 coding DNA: TGTGCCAGCAGGGGTGACAGGGGCTCCTACAATGAGCAGTTCTTC. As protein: CASRGDRGSYNEQFF.

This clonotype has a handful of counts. The DNA of the CDR3 is TGTGCCAGCAGCTTCTACCCCCGGGACAGGTCCTACGAGCAGTACTTC. It encodes CASSFYPRDRSYEQYF. The V gene is TRBV7-2, the J gene TRBJ2-7; 8 bases are shared with TRBD1. The J segment lost 1 base and the V segment lost 3 bases, leaving 8 bases of the junction unmatched. The CDR3 loop spans 16 amino acids. CDR1 and CDR2 (germline): SGHTA, FQGNSA.

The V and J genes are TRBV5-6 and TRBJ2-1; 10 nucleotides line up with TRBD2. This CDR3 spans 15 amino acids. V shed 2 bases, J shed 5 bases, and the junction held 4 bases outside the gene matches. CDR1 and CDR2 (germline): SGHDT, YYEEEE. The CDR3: CASSLTSGVNNEQFF. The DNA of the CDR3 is TGTGCCAGCAGCTTAACTAGCGGGGTGAACAATGAGCAGTTCTTC.

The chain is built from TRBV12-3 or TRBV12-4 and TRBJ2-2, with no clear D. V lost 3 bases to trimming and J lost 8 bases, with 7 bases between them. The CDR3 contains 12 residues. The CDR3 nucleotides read TGTGCCAGCAGTTTCTCATCTGGGGAGCTGTTTTTT. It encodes CASSFSSGELFF.

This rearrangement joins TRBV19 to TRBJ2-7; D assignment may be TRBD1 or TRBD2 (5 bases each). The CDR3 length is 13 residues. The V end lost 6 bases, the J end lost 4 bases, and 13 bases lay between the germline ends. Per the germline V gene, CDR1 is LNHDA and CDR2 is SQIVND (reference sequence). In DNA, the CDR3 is TGTGCCAGTAGACCCAAATGGGGGTACGAGCAGTACTTC. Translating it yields CASRPKWGYEQYF.

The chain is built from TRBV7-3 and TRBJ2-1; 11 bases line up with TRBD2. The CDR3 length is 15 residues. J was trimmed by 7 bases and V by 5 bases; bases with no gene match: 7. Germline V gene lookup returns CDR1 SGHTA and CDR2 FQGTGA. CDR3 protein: CASSPRTSGWNEQFF. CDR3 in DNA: TGTGCCAGCAGCCCGAGGACTAGCGGGTGGAATGAGCAGTTCTTC. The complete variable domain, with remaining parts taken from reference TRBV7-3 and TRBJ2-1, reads GAGVSQTPSNKVTEKGKYVELRCDPISGHTALYWYRQSLGQGPEFLIYFQGTGAADDSGLPNDRFFAVRPEGSVSTLKIQRTERGDSAVYLCASSPRTSGWNEQFFGPGTRLTVL.

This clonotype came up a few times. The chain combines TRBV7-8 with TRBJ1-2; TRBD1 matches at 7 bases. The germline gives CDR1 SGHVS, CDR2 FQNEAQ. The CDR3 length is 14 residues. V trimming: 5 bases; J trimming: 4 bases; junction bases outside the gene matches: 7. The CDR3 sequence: CASSPDRTVYGYTF. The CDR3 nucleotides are TGTGCCAGCAGCCCGGACAGGACGGTCTATGGCTACACCTTC.

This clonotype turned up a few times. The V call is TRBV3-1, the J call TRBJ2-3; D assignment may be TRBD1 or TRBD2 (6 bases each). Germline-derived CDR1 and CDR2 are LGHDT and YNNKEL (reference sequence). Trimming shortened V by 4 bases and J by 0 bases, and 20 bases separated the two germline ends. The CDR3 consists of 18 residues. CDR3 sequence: CASSRGASAARSTDTQYF. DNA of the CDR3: TGTGCCAGCAGCCGGGGGGCGTCGGCAGCGCGAAGCACAGATACGCAGTATTTT.

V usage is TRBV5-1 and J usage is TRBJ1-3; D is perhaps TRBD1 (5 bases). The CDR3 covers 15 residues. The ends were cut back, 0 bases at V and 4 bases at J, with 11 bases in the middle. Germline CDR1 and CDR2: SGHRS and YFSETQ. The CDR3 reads CASSLGPGEGNTIYF. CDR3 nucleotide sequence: TGCGCCAGCAGCTTGGGCCCGGGGGAAGGAAACACCATATATTTT.

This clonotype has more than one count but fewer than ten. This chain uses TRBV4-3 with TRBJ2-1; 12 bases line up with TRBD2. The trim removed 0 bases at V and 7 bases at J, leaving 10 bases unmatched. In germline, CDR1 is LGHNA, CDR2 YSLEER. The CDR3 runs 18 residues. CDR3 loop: CASSQDPGLAGGGNEQFF. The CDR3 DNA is TGCGCCAGCAGCCAAGACCCGGGACTAGCGGGTGGAGGAAATGAGCAGTTCTTC.

The CDR3 DNA sequence: TGTGCCAGCAGCCGAGGGGGGTTCCCCGCCGGGGAGCTGTTTTTT. This encodes CASSRGGFPAGELFF. The V and J genes are TRBV7-6 and TRBJ2-2; the D call may be TRBD1 or TRBD2 (6 bases each). The ends were cut back, 5 bases at V and 6 bases at J, with 16 bases in the middle. The germline gives CDR1 SGHVS, CDR2 FNYEAQ. There are 15 residues in the CDR3.

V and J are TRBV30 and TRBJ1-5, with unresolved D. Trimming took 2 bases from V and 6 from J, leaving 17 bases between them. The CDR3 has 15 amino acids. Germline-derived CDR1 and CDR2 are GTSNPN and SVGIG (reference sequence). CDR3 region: CAWSSGVGMAQPQHF. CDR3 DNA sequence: TGTGCCTGGAGTAGTGGGGTTGGAATGGCTCAGCCCCAGCATTTT.

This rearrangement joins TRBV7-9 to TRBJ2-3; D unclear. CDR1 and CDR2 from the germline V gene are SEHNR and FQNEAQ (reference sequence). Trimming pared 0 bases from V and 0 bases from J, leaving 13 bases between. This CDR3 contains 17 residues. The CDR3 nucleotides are TGTGCCAGCAGCTTAGCCCCATACCCTACTAGCACAGATACGCAGTATTTT. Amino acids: CASSLAPYPTSTDTQYF.